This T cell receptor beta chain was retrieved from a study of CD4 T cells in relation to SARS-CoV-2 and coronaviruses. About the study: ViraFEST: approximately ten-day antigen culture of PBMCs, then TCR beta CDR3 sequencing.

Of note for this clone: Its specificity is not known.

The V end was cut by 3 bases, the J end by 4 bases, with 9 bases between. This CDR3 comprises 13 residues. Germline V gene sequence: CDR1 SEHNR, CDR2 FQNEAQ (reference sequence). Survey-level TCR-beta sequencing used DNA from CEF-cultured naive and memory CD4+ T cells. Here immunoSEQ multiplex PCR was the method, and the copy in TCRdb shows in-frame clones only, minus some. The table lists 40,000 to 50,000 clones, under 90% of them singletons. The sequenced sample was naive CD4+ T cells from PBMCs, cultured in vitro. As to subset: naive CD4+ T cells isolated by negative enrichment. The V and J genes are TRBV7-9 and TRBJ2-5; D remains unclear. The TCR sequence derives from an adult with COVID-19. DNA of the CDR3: TGTGCCAGCAGCTTCGGTGGTGTAGAGACCCAGTACTTC. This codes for CASSFGGVETQYF.